In this sample, the clone carrying this T cell receptor (beta chain) turned up a few times. Its cognate antigen is unknown. The assay was immunoSEQ multiplex PCR, and TCRdb's table has in-frame clones only and misses some. This table holds roughly 700,000 clones, 90% found once. The data originate from a study of shared clonotypes between healthy human individuals. Overall study results and limits: Four donors shared approximately 5% of their naive CD4 clonotypes.

V was shortened by 4 bases and J by 4 bases, with 13 bases between the two germline ends. This CDR3 spans 15 amino acids. Per germline, CDR1 SEHNR and CDR2 FQNEAQ (reference sequence). V is TRBV7-9 and J is TRBJ2-2, with D possibly called TRBD1 or TRBD2 (5 bases each). The receptor was isolated from a young man in good health. Some clones in this sample may be carry-over from other donors' samples. The sequenced material came from memory CD8+ T cells from PBMCs. Subset given: CD45RO+ cells pooled with CCR7-negative TemRA cells. DNA for the CDR3: TGTGCCAGCAGCTCTCCAGTGAGGGGCACCGGGGAGCTGTTTTTT. Protein sequence: CASSSPVRGTGELFF.